These 19 T cell receptor beta chains came from one sample sequenced in a study of glioma-infiltrating T cells after dendritic cell vaccination. Clones were sequenced by immunoSEQ multiplex PCR, and TCRdb holds only the in-frame ones, with some missing. In the table there are fewer than 45,000 clones, approximately 82% of which are singletons. The sequencing used blood, collected before dendritic cell vaccination. These receptor sequences come from a human donor with glioblastoma.

The V call is TRBV7-2, the J call TRBJ2-1; D gene ambiguous. The CDR3 extends over 17 amino acids. The germline V gene encodes CDR1 SGHTA and CDR2 FQGNSA. The ends were cut back, 5 bases at V and 10 bases at J, with 27 bases in the middle. CDR3: CASSPIVEKPYVWEQFF. CDR3 nucleotide sequence: TGTGCCAGCAGCCCCATAGTTGAGAAGCCCTACGTTTGGGAGCAGTTCTTC. Full variable domain (rest looked up from reference TRBV7-2 and TRBJ2-1): GAGVSQSPSNKVTEKGKDVELRCDPISGHTALYWYRQSLGQGLEFLIYFQGNSAPDKSGLPSDRFSAERTGGSVSTLTIQRTQQEDSAVYLCASSPIVEKPYVWEQFFGPGTRLTVL.

This chain uses TRBV27 with TRBJ1-4; tentatively, D is TRBD1 (5 bases). V lost 2 bases and J 6 bases, leaving 13 bases between the germline ends. CDR1 and CDR2 (germline): MNHEY, SMNVEV (reference sequence). This CDR3 is 15 amino acids long. As DNA, the CDR3 is TGTGCCAGCAGTTTAAGGCAGGGTAGTTATGAAAAACTGTTTTTT. Translating gives CASSLRQGSYEKLFF.

The chain carries TRBV10-3 and TRBJ2-1; 13 bases line up with TRBD2. V shed 6 bases and J 10 bases; nucleotides not matched to a gene: 12. Germline loops: CDR1 ENHRY, CDR2 SYGVKD. There are 16 residues in the CDR3. This CDR3 is CAIRATTSGGVKEQFF. In DNA, the CDR3 is TGTGCCATCAGGGCCACTACTAGCGGGGGGGTCAAGGAGCAGTTCTTC.

The chain carries TRBV6-4 and TRBJ2-3; 8 bases align to TRBD1. V trimming: 8 bases; J trimming: 2 bases; junction bases outside the gene matches: 9. Germline lookup yields CDR1 MRHNA and CDR2 SNTAGT. This CDR3 has 15 amino acids. Here the CDR3 reads CASASEDRVTDTQYF. The CDR3 DNA reads TGTGCCAGCGCGTCTGAGGACAGGGTCACAGATACGCAGTATTTT.

CDR3 bases: TGTGCCAGCAGCCGGGACACTAACTATGGCTACACCTTC. This sequence encodes CASSRDTNYGYTF. The rearrangement links TRBV14 to TRBJ1-2; TRBD1 is a possible D gene (6 bases). Germline CDR1 and CDR2: SGHDN and FVKESK. The CDR3 is 13 amino acids. With 4 bases removed from V and 0 bases from J, the gap between germline ends came to 6 bases.

This chain links TRBV11-3 with TRBJ1-6, with D unclear. This CDR3 has 18 residues. Germline V gene sequence: CDR1 SGHNT, CDR2 YENEEA. Trimming stripped 1 base from V and 0 bases from J, with 13 bases between. CDR3 amino acids: CASSLASYGSSYNSPLHF. CDR3 in DNA: TGTGCCAGCAGCTTAGCCTCGTACGGGAGCTCCTATAATTCACCCCTCCACTTT.

The rearrangement uses TRBV27 and TRBJ1-2, with 8 bases that match TRBD1. The CDR3 is 14 residues long. Losses at the gene ends were 1 base for V and 5 bases for J; bases not matched to a gene: 3. Germline CDR1 reads MNHEY; CDR2 reads SMNVEV (reference sequence). The CDR3 sequence is CASSLFRGHYGYTF. The CDR3, as DNA: TGTGCCAGCAGTTTATTCAGGGGGCATTATGGCTACACCTTC.

The rearrangement links TRBV4-3 to TRBJ2-6; 9 nucleotides agree with TRBD1. Germline V gene data show CDR1 as LGHNA and CDR2 as YSLEER. CDR3 length: 20 amino acids. The J segment lost 0 bases and the V segment lost 0 bases, leaving 9 bases of the junction unmatched. CDR3 DNA: TGCGCCAGCAGCCAAGATCTTATTGGACAGGGGAGCTCTGGGGCCAACGTCCTGACTTTC. It is translated as CASSQDLIGQGSSGANVLTF.

The rearrangement uses TRBV23-1 and TRBJ2-7; D is possibly TRBD1 (5 bases). TRBV23-1 belongs to the ORF category, with a function that is uncertain. V was pared by 2 bases and J by 0 bases, with 17 bases between. The CDR3 loop spans 17 amino acids. As DNA, the CDR3 is TGCGCCAGCAGTCAAGGGGCTTCGCGGATCTACTCCTACGAGCAGTACTTC. Protein sequence: CASSQGASRIYSYEQYF.

The gene calls are TRBV5-1 and TRBJ2-3; D uncertain. This CDR3 has 14 residues. CDR1 SGHRS and CDR2 YFSETQ come from the germline V gene. The V gene lost 0 bases and the J gene lost 4 bases, with 9 bases spanning the gap. CDR3 sequence reads: CASSLVASPDTQYF. In DNA, the CDR3 is TGCGCCAGCAGCTTGGTCGCGTCCCCAGATACGCAGTATTTT. Together with reference TRBV5-1 and TRBJ2-3, the CDR3 gives the full variable domain: KAGVTQTPRYLIKTRGQQVTLSCSPISGHRSVSWYQQTPGQGLQFLFEYFSETQRNKGNFPGRFSGRQFSNSRSEMNVSTLELGDSALYLCASSLVASPDTQYFGPGTRLTVL.

Details on this clone: This sample includes further DNA sequences coding for the same CDR3. The chain has TRBV5-6 and TRBJ1-5; unclear D gene. The CDR3 is 14 residues long. V was shortened by 2 bases and J by 0 bases, with 6 bases between the two germline ends. Germline V CDR1 and CDR2: SGHDT, YYEEEE. CDR3 residues: CASSFSYSNQPQHF. DNA for the CDR3: TGTGCCAGCAGCTTTAGTTATAGCAATCAGCCCCAGCATTTT.

The chain joins TRBV11-2 to TRBJ2-3; the match to TRBD2 covers 13 bases. Losses at the gene ends were 6 bases for V and 3 bases for J; bases not matched to a gene: 3. In germline, CDR1 is SGHAT, CDR2 FQNNGV. The CDR3 sequence is 15 residues long. The CDR3 DNA reads TGTGCCAGCAGACGACTAGCGGGGGGAACAGATACGCAGTATTTT. Translation gives CASRRLAGGTDTQYF.

This clone came up once. The genes are TRBV7-2 and TRBJ2-3; 8 bases line up with TRBD1. Germline CDR1 is SGHTA and CDR2 is FQGNSA. J lost 3 bases, V lost 5 bases, and 7 bases had no gene match. This CDR3 comprises 15 residues. The CDR3 reads CASSVRGLYTDTQYF. DNA for the CDR3: TGTGCCAGCAGCGTCAGGGGGCTTTATACAGATACGCAGTATTTT.

This sequence joins TRBV5-1 and TRBJ2-5, with 9 positions matching TRBD1. The V gene's germline CDR1 is SGHRS and CDR2 YFSETQ. The CDR3 is 16 residues long. Trimming at V came to 3 bases and at J to 2 bases, leaving 8 bases not matched to a gene. The CDR3, as DNA: TGCGCCAGCAGCTGGGAACCGGGACAGGGTCAAGAGACCCAGTACTTC. Translation: CASSWEPGQGQETQYF.

This clone came up a few times. The chain is built from TRBV14 and TRBJ2-7, with 8 bases lining up with TRBD2. This CDR3 has 15 amino acids. V dropped 5 bases and J dropped 4; count of bases not matched to a gene: 10. The V gene's germline CDR1 is SGHDN and CDR2 FVKESK. The CDR3 spells CASSESRSGGYEQYF. In DNA, the CDR3 is TGTGCCAGCAGCGAAAGCCGCAGCGGGGGTTACGAGCAGTACTTC.

The chain combines TRBV10-1 with TRBJ1-2, with D perhaps TRBD1 (6 bases). The CDR3 has 14 amino acids. V lost 0 bases to trimming and J lost 5 bases, with 10 bases between them. CDR1 and CDR2 from the germline V gene are WNHNN and SYGVQD (reference sequence). The CDR3 DNA follows: TGCGCCAGCAGTGAGTCATCCAGGGGATATGGCTACACCTTC. Encoded protein: CASSESSRGYGYTF.

In this sample, this clone turned up once. This chain links TRBV28 with TRBJ2-7; 10 positions agree with TRBD2. The V and J ends lost 7 bases and 0 bases, in that order; junction bases with no gene match: 18. This CDR3 comprises 19 residues. The germline V gene has CDR1 MDHEN and CDR2 SYDVKM. The CDR3 DNA follows: TGTGCCAGCACGGGACGTGAGATTAGCGGGGGGACCTCCTCCTACGAGCAGTACTTC. This encodes CASTGREISGGTSSYEQYF.

The CDR3: CASSQDIAAGGETQYF. The CDR3 coding sequence is TGCGCCAGCAGCCAAGATATCGCGGCAGGGGGGGAGACCCAGTACTTC. The genes are TRBV4-3 and TRBJ2-5; the D gene is possibly TRBD1 (7 bases). V was cut by 0 bases and J by 5 bases, with 16 bases left in between. In germline, CDR1 is LGHNA, CDR2 YSLEER. The CDR3 length is 16 residues.

The chain links TRBV30 to TRBJ2-7, with D perhaps TRBD1 (7 bases). V was pared by 1 base and J by 6 bases, with 13 bases between. Germline values: CDR1 GTSNPN, CDR2 SVGIG (reference sequence). This CDR3 is 13 amino acids long. CDR3 nucleotide sequence: TGTGCCTGGAGTGCTCAGGGGGGAAGCGAGCAGTACTTC. Translated, it gives CAWSAQGGSEQYF.